The 8 T cell receptor beta chains listed next were all sequenced from one sample in a study of T cell repertoires in ileal Crohn's disease. As for time point: neoterminal ileum biopsy at postoperative endoscopy, about 6 months after surgery. Libraries were prepared by immunoSEQ multiplex PCR; TCRdb keeps only in-frame clonotypes and omits some of them. The table has over 10,000 clones, about 82% seen once. Sequencing was performed on ileal tissue. The receptors stem from an adult with Crohn's disease.

The chain uses TRBV2 and TRBJ1-2, with D tentatively TRBD1 (5 bases). Trimming took 6 bases from V and 4 from J, leaving 24 bases between them. The V gene's germline CDR1 is SNHLY and CDR2 FYNNEI. This CDR3 comprises 17 residues. CDR3: CASSLETGTGASYGYTF. CDR3 bases: TGTGCCAGCAGCCTCGAAACCGGGACGGGAGCGAGCTATGGCTACACCTTC. Variable domain in full (rest from reference TRBV2 and TRBJ1-2): EPEVTQTPSHQVTQMGQEVILRCVPISNHLYFYWYRQILGQKVEFLVSFYNNEISEKSEIFDDQFSVERPDGSNFTLKIRSTKLEDSAMYFCASSLETGTGASYGYTFGSGTRLTVV.

The chain combines TRBV15 with TRBJ2-5, with unresolved D. Trimming removed 4 bases from V and 1 base from J, with 7 bases in between. The CDR3 has 13 amino acids. Germline-derived CDR1 and CDR2 are LNHNV and YYDKDF (reference sequence). CDR3 protein: CATSNSPQETQYF. DNA for the CDR3: TGTGCCACCAGCAACAGCCCCCAAGAGACCCAGTACTTC.

The CDR3: CASSPGIGNEQFF. In DNA, the CDR3 is TGTGCCAGCAGCCCAGGCATCGGCAATGAGCAGTTCTTC. V gene TRBV14 combines with J gene TRBJ2-1; D unresolved. Looked up from germline, CDR1 is SGHDN and CDR2 is FVKESK. The CDR3 runs 13 residues. The V and J ends lost 4 bases and 6 bases respectively, with 10 bases between them.

This clone was seen only a few times. This CDR3 is CASSESGGAQPQHF. The CDR3 DNA sequence: TGTGCCAGCAGTGAATCCGGAGGGGCCCAGCCCCAGCATTTT. The gene calls are TRBV25-1 and TRBJ1-5; weak D call: TRBD1 (5 bases). V was shortened by 1 base and J by 7 bases, with 11 bases between the two germline ends. The germline V gene has CDR1 MGHDK and CDR2 SYGVNS. The CDR3 runs to 14 residues.

The rearrangement uses TRBV5-1 and TRBJ2-1; TRBD2 aligns across 11 bases. This CDR3 has 15 amino acids. Trimming took 3 bases from V and 9 from J; bases not matched to a gene: 8. CDR1 SGHRS and CDR2 YFSETQ come from the germline V gene. CDR3 sequence reads: CASSWGSGRAGEQFF. CDR3 DNA sequence: TGCGCCAGCAGCTGGGGTAGCGGGAGGGCCGGTGAGCAGTTCTTC. Combining the CDR3 with reference TRBV5-1 and TRBJ2-1 gives the whole variable domain KAGVTQTPRYLIKTRGQQVTLSCSPISGHRSVSWYQQTPGQGLQFLFEYFSETQRNKGNFPGRFSGRQFSNSRSEMNVSTLELGDSALYLCASSWGSGRAGEQFFGPGTRLTVL.

Only a few counts were recorded for this clone. This rearrangement joins TRBV2 to TRBJ1-2; the D is unclear. Germline V gene sequence: CDR1 SNHLY, CDR2 FYNNEI. The CDR3 length is 13 residues. Trimming removed 3 bases at V and 8 bases at J, with 13 bases between. This CDR3 is CASSELRREGYTF. In DNA, the CDR3 is TGTGCCAGCAGTGAGCTCCGGAGGGAAGGCTACACCTTC. The complete variable domain, with remaining parts taken from reference TRBV2 and TRBJ1-2, reads EPEVTQTPSHQVTQMGQEVILRCVPISNHLYFYWYRQILGQKVEFLVSFYNNEISEKSEIFDDQFSVERPDGSNFTLKIRSTKLEDSAMYFCASSELRREGYTFGSGTRLTVV.

The chain joins TRBV2 to TRBJ2-5, with a tentative D call TRBD2 (6 bases). Germline CDR1 SNHLY, CDR2 FYNNEI. V shed 5 bases and J shed 9 bases, with 16 bases lying between them. This CDR3 is built from 13 residues. CDR3 nucleotide sequence: TGTGCCAGCAGTCCCCAGGCCGGGGAGGCCCAGTACTTC. It is translated as CASSPQAGEAQYF.

The genes are TRBV7-9 and TRBJ1-1, with a tentative D call TRBD1 (5 bases). Germline CDR1 and CDR2: SEHNR and FQNEAQ (reference sequence). The CDR3 spans 15 residues. The V gene lost 3 bases and the J gene lost 5 bases, with 16 bases spanning the gap. CDR3 sequence (DNA): TGTGCCAGCAGCTTCTCCGGGGGTACTGGTACTGAAGCTTTCTTT. Amino acid sequence: CASSFSGGTGTEAFF.